Listed below are T cell receptor beta chains from one sample, sequenced in a study of CD8 T cells in Susac syndrome. TCRdb reanalysed the immunoSEQ multiplex PCR reads using MiXCR and keeps one entry per CDR3 protein. The sample lists about 76,000 distinct CDR3 sequences, roughly 90% occurring once. Sequencing was performed on CD8+ T cells from PBMCs. The origin of the receptors is a human donor with multiple sclerosis. Each CDR3 is given with its conserved first and last residue. A D gene is named only where the DNA matches it firmly. Some rows mark clone size as missing; the rest say once, few, many or name a class of expanded clone.

V: TRBV9
D: .
size: .
J: TRBJ1-1
DNA: TGTGCCAGCAGCGGTGAAAGGGGCCGTGGAGCTTTCTTT
CDR3: CASSGERGRGAFF

V: TRBV7-8
D: TRBD1
size: .
J: TRBJ2-1
DNA: TGTGCCAGCAGCTCCCCCCGACAGGGCTACAATGAGCAGTTCTTC
CDR3: CASSSPRQGYNEQFF

V: TRBV12-3/TRBV12-4
D: .
size: .
J: TRBJ2-1
DNA: TGTGCCAGCGCCCTGTCAGCCAGCTACAATGAGCAGTTCTTC
CDR3: CASALSASYNEQFF

V: TRBV7-9
D: .
size: .
J: TRBJ2-1
DNA: TGTGCCAGCAGCACCCGACAGGTGGCTTTCTCCTACAATGAGCAGTTCTTC
CDR3: CASSTRQVAFSYNEQFF

V: TRBV19
D: .
size: .
J: TRBJ2-1
DNA: TGTGCCAGTAAAATACGAGCGGACAATGAGCAGTTCTTC
CDR3: CASKIRADNEQFF

V: TRBV10-3
D: .
size: .
J: TRBJ1-2
DNA: TGTGCCATCAGGGACGGTGCCTATGGCTACACCTTC
CDR3: CAIRDGAYGYTF

V: TRBV5-1
D: .
size: .
J: TRBJ2-1
DNA: TGCGCCAGCAGCCCCTTCTCGGCGGAGTACAATGAGCAGTTCTTC
CDR3: CASSPFSAEYNEQFF

V: TRBV12-3/TRBV12-4
D: .
size: .
J: TRBJ2-3
DNA: TGTGCCAGCAGTTACTCACGGGACCTATTCGCAGATACGCAGTATTTT
CDR3: CASSYSRDLFADTQYF

V: TRBV6-5
D: TRBD2
size: few
J: TRBJ2-7
DNA: TGTGCCAGCAGCCCTTCGGGAGGGCCAACCGAGCAGTACTTC
CDR3: CASSPSGGPTEQYF

V: TRBV4-3
D: TRBD2
size: .
J: TRBJ2-1
DNA: TGCGCCAGCAGCGCCGGGACTAGCGGGACCAATGAGCAGTTCTTC
CDR3: CASSAGTSGTNEQFF

V: TRBV9
D: .
size: .
J: TRBJ1-2
DNA: TGTGCCAGCAGCGTATCCCAGGGAAGCCCTAACTATGGCTACACCTTC
CDR3: CASSVSQGSPNYGYTF

V: TRBV9
D: .
size: .
J: TRBJ1-1
DNA: TGTGCCAGCAGCGTAGATATCGGTATGAACACTGAAGCTTTCTTT
CDR3: CASSVDIGMNTEAFF

V: TRBV20-1
D: .
size: once
J: TRBJ1-1
DNA: TGCAGTGCTGGCCCTCCGGGGGAGGGGAGCACTGAAGCTTTCTTT
CDR3: CSAGPPGEGSTEAFF

V: TRBV28
D: .
size: .
J: TRBJ2-1
DNA: TGTGCCAGCAGTTTTGCTGGGGGGCCCTACAATGAGCAGTTCTTC
CDR3: CASSFAGGPYNEQFF

V: TRBV24-1
D: TRBD2
size: .
J: TRBJ2-1
DNA: TGTGCCACCAGTGATTTTTATAGCGGGAGCTCCTACAATGAGCAGTTCTTC
CDR3: CATSDFYSGSSYNEQFF

V: TRBV30
D: .
size: .
J: TRBJ1-5
DNA: TGTGCCTGGAGTGGGACAGCTAGCAATCAGCCCCAGCATTTT
CDR3: CAWSGTASNQPQHF

V: TRBV20-1
D: TRBD2
size: .
J: TRBJ2-2
DNA: TGCAGTGCTAGAGATCAAGAGCGGGAGCTGACCGGGGAGCTGTTTTTT
CDR3: CSARDQERELTGELFF

V: TRBV30
D: TRBD2
size: .
J: TRBJ2-3
DNA: TGTGCCTGGAATAAAGCGGGAGGGCCGGCAGATACGCAGTATTTT
CDR3: CAWNKAGGPADTQYF

V: TRBV9
D: TRBD2
size: .
J: TRBJ2-1
DNA: TGTGCCAGCACCCTAGGCGGGGGGGCTCTCGATGAGCAGTTCTTC
CDR3: CASTLGGGALDEQFF

V: TRBV24-1
D: .
size: .
J: TRBJ2-1
DNA: TGTGCCACCAGTGATTCCACGGTCGCGAATGAGCAGTTCTTC
CDR3: CATSDSTVANEQFF

V: TRBV7-3
D: TRBD2
size: .
J: TRBJ2-5
DNA: TGTGCCAGCAGCTCTTCCGGGACTAGCGGAAGAGAGACCCAGTACTTC
CDR3: CASSSSGTSGRETQYF

V: TRBV29-1
D: .
size: .
J: TRBJ2-5
DNA: TGCAGCGTTGGTCCTTCGGGGGAAGAGACCCAGTACTTC
CDR3: CSVGPSGEETQYF

V: TRBV4-3
D: .
size: .
J: TRBJ2-7
DNA: TGCGCCAGCAGCCAAGCGGGGTTTGGACAGACAGCCTACGAGCAGTACTTC
CDR3: CASSQAGFGQTAYEQYF

V: TRBV2
D: TRBD1
size: .
J: TRBJ2-7
DNA: TGTGCCAGCAGTGAAACGGGACAGAACGAGCAGTACTTC
CDR3: CASSETGQNEQYF

V: TRBV7-9
D: .
size: once
J: TRBJ2-6
DNA: TGTGCCAGCAGCCAAGTGAACTCTGGGGCCAACGTCCTGACTTTC
CDR3: CASSQVNSGANVLTF

V: TRBV29-1
D: .
size: .
J: TRBJ2-6
DNA: TGCAGCGTTGAAGATCCTAGCGAGGGGGGCAACGTCCTGACTTTC
CDR3: CSVEDPSEGGNVLTF

V: TRBV28
D: .
size: once
J: TRBJ1-1
DNA: TGTGCCAGCAGTGAGTGGGCGGATAGGACTGAAGCTTTCTTT
CDR3: CASSEWADRTEAFF

V: TRBV5-4
D: TRBD1
size: .
J: TRBJ2-5
DNA: TGTGCCAGCAGCTTGCCAGGGGGTGTGGAGACCCAGTACTTC
CDR3: CASSLPGGVETQYF

V: TRBV15
D: TRBD1
size: .
J: TRBJ2-2
DNA: TGTGCCACCAGCAGCAGACAGGGCCCCGGGGAGCTGTTTTTT
CDR3: CATSSRQGPGELFF

V: TRBV12-3/TRBV12-4
D: TRBD1
size: .
J: TRBJ1-1
DNA: TGTGCCAGCAGTTTAAGTTGGACAGGGGGCGACACTGAAGCTTTCTTT
CDR3: CASSLSWTGGDTEAFF

V: TRBV12-3/TRBV12-4
D: .
size: .
J: TRBJ2-1
DNA: TGTGCCAGCACTATGTGGGGGCCCGCCTACAATGAGCAGTTCTTC
CDR3: CASTMWGPAYNEQFF

V: TRBV19
D: .
size: .
J: TRBJ2-5
DNA: TGTGCCAGTAGCGGGGTGGAGACCCAGTACTTC
CDR3: CASSGVETQYF

V: TRBV12-3/TRBV12-4
D: .
size: once
J: TRBJ1-5
DNA: TGTGCCAGCACTGAGACCGCTATGGGACAGCCCCAGCATTTT
CDR3: CASTETAMGQPQHF

V: TRBV6-2/TRBV6-3
D: .
size: few
J: TRBJ2-2
DNA: TGTGCCAGCAGCCATAGCGGGGAGCTGTTTTTT
CDR3: CASSHSGELFF

V: TRBV20-1
D: .
size: .
J: TRBJ2-7
DNA: TGCAGTGCGGACTATGGGGGTCGGTACGAGCAGTACTTC
CDR3: CSADYGGRYEQYF

V: TRBV2
D: .
size: few
J: TRBJ2-3
DNA: TGTGCCAGCGGAAAGGGGGTTAGCACAGATACGCAGTATTTT
CDR3: CASGKGVSTDTQYF